This T cell receptor beta chain comes out of a study of cytomegalovirus exposure and HLA in healthy donors. To note about this clone: Its target is unknown.

The study, taken as a whole, reports: Immune exposure information comprised only CMV serostatus. Generally TCR sequences proved uncommon, though certain public TCRs appeared in numerous donors.

PCR employed 60 Vbeta and 13 Jbeta primers. Clones were sequenced by immunoSEQ multiplex PCR, and TCRdb holds only the in-frame ones, with some missing. Of some 74,000 clones in the sample, about 78% were seen once. This TCR was recovered from a male donor in good health and CMV-seronegative. Sequencing was performed on PBMCs.

In DNA, the CDR3 is TGTGCCAGCAGCGCCGGGGACAGGGGGGTAGAGACCCAGTACTTC. Protein sequence: CASSAGDRGVETQYF. The rearrangement uses TRBV6-6 and TRBJ2-5; TRBD1 agrees at 11 bases. V trimming: 6 bases; J trimming: 4 bases; junction bases outside the gene matches: 7. CDR1 is MNHNY, CDR2 SVGAGI, per germline (reference sequence). This CDR3 is built from 15 residues.